These T cell receptor beta chains were read from a single sample in a study of cytomegalovirus exposure and HLA in healthy donors. TCRdb keeps only in-frame clones here, not all; method: immunoSEQ multiplex PCR. The table has about 110,000 clones, 80% to 85% seen once; the top ten hold 2.5% to 3%. Source material: PBMCs. Receptor source: a woman aged 60-75 years in good health and CMV-seropositive. Each CDR3 is given with its conserved first and last residue. The order of the fields is CDR3 protein, CDR3 DNA, J gene, D gene, clone size, V gene. The D gene is left open where the match is weak. The size entry is marked missing in some rows and otherwise reads once, few, many or a size class.

CDR3 protein: CASSLISGSNHEQYF
CDR3 DNA: TGTGCCAGCAGCTTAATTAGCGGGAGTAACCACGAGCAGTACTTC
J gene: TRBJ2-7
D gene: TRBD2
clone size: .
V gene: TRBV7-3

CDR3 protein: CASQKPENNEQFF
CDR3 DNA: TGTGCCAGCCAAAAGCCGGAGAACAATGAGCAGTTCTTC
J gene: TRBJ2-1
D gene: .
clone size: .
V gene: TRBV7-9

CDR3 protein: CASSGFQGRDTEAFF
CDR3 DNA: TGTGCCAGCTCCGGATTCCAGGGGAGGGACACTGAAGCTTTCTTT
J gene: TRBJ1-1
D gene: .
clone size: .
V gene: TRBV18

CDR3 protein: CASSYCQGGTYEQYF
CDR3 DNA: TGTGCCAGCAGTTACTGTCAGGGCGGAACCTACGAGCAGTACTTC
J gene: TRBJ2-7
D gene: .
clone size: .
V gene: TRBV6-5

CDR3 protein: CASSLLFATGGDSGNTIYF
CDR3 DNA: TGTGCCAGCAGCTTGTTGTTTGCAACAGGGGGTGACTCTGGAAACACCATATATTTT
J gene: TRBJ1-3
D gene: TRBD1
clone size: few
V gene: TRBV5-5

CDR3 protein: CASSVAGSSPYNEQFF
CDR3 DNA: TGTGCCAGCAGTGTAGCGGGGAGTTCACCGTACAATGAGCAGTTCTTC
J gene: TRBJ2-1
D gene: TRBD2
clone size: .
V gene: TRBV2

CDR3 protein: CASSYRVSTEAFF
CDR3 DNA: TGTGCCAGCAGTTACAGGGTTTCCACTGAAGCTTTCTTT
J gene: TRBJ1-1
D gene: .
clone size: .
V gene: TRBV27

CDR3 protein: CASSLNGDRGYGYTF
CDR3 DNA: TGTGCCAGCAGTCTAAACGGGGACAGGGGGTATGGCTACACCTTC
J gene: TRBJ1-2
D gene: TRBD1
clone size: .
V gene: TRBV27

CDR3 protein: CASSPWRGRGWATYEQYF
CDR3 DNA: TGTGCCAGCAGCCCCTGGCGGGGGCGGGGGTGGGCTACCTACGAGCAGTACTTC
J gene: TRBJ2-7
D gene: .
clone size: .
V gene: TRBV7-9

CDR3 protein: CASSIRDGYTF
CDR3 DNA: TGTGCCAGCAGCATCAGGGATGGCTACACCTTC
J gene: TRBJ1-2
D gene: .
clone size: .
V gene: TRBV5-8

CDR3 protein: CASSLAPPFTEAFF
CDR3 DNA: TGTGCCAGCAGCTTGGCCCCCCCATTCACTGAAGCTTTCTTT
J gene: TRBJ1-1
D gene: .
clone size: .
V gene: TRBV7-2

CDR3 protein: CASSLGGQGGNTDTQYF
CDR3 DNA: TGCGCCAGCAGCCTCGGAGGACAGGGGGGGAACACAGATACGCAGTATTTT
J gene: TRBJ2-3
D gene: TRBD1
clone size: .
V gene: TRBV5-1

CDR3 protein: CASSGQDNTGELFF
CDR3 DNA: TGTGCCAGCAGTGGTCAGGATAACACCGGGGAGCTGTTTTTT
J gene: TRBJ2-2
D gene: .
clone size: once
V gene: TRBV2

CDR3 protein: CASSEWGREGLYEQYF
CDR3 DNA: TGTGCCAGCAGTGAATGGGGGCGGGAGGGCCTCTACGAGCAGTACTTC
J gene: TRBJ2-7
D gene: TRBD2
clone size: .
V gene: TRBV6-1

CDR3 protein: CAIRGGDQSHDEQYF
CDR3 DNA: TGTGCCATCCGAGGAGGGGACCAATCGCACGACGAGCAGTACTTC
J gene: TRBJ2-7
D gene: .
clone size: .
V gene: TRBV10-3

CDR3 protein: CASSYLDRGLGGELFF
CDR3 DNA: TGTGCCAGCAGTTACTTGGACAGAGGTTTGGGCGGGGAGCTGTTTTTT
J gene: TRBJ2-2
D gene: .
clone size: .
V gene: TRBV6-5

CDR3 protein: CASSSPQGNSYEQYF
CDR3 DNA: TGTGCCAGCAGTTCCCCTCAGGGTAACTCCTACGAGCAGTACTTC
J gene: TRBJ2-7
D gene: .
clone size: .
V gene: TRBV28

CDR3 protein: CASSPTGEGEKLFF
CDR3 DNA: TGTGCCAGCTCACCGACAGGGGAGGGTGAAAAACTGTTTTTT
J gene: TRBJ1-4
D gene: TRBD1
clone size: .
V gene: TRBV18

CDR3 protein: CASSQGQVANYGYTF
CDR3 DNA: TGCGCCAGCAGCCAGGGACAGGTAGCTAACTATGGCTACACCTTC
J gene: TRBJ1-2
D gene: TRBD1
clone size: .
V gene: TRBV4-1

CDR3 protein: CASSVRRGNGEQYF
CDR3 DNA: TGTGCCAGCAGCGTACGGCGAGGGAACGGCGAGCAGTACTTC
J gene: TRBJ2-7
D gene: .
clone size: .
V gene: TRBV9

CDR3 protein: CASSFPQINQPQHF
CDR3 DNA: TGTGCCAGCAGTTTCCCCCAGATCAATCAGCCCCAGCATTTT
J gene: TRBJ1-5
D gene: .
clone size: .
V gene: TRBV28

CDR3 protein: CASSDQVGLQGTGNEQFF
CDR3 DNA: TGTGCCAGCAGTGACCAGGTAGGGTTACAGGGTACAGGGAATGAGCAGTTCTTC
J gene: TRBJ2-1
D gene: .
clone size: .
V gene: TRBV25-1

CDR3 protein: CASDGTGDSPPHF
CDR3 DNA: TGTGCCAGCGATGGAACAGGGGATTCACCCCCCCACTTT
J gene: TRBJ1-6
D gene: TRBD1
clone size: .
V gene: TRBV7-9

CDR3 protein: CASKVQGPGNTIYF
CDR3 DNA: TGTGCCAGCAAGGTCCAGGGGCCTGGAAACACCATATATTTT
J gene: TRBJ1-3
D gene: .
clone size: few
V gene: TRBV2

CDR3 protein: CSARTGDSNQPQHF
CDR3 DNA: TGCAGCGCCCGGACAGGGGATAGCAATCAGCCCCAGCATTTT
J gene: TRBJ1-5
D gene: TRBD1
clone size: .
V gene: TRBV29-1

CDR3 protein: CASSQARLSSGANVLTF
CDR3 DNA: TGTGCCAGCAGCCAAGCCAGGCTAAGCTCTGGGGCCAACGTCCTGACTTTC
J gene: TRBJ2-6
D gene: .
clone size: few
V gene: TRBV4-2

CDR3 protein: CAWRPNGDEQFF
CDR3 DNA: TGTGCCTGGAGACCCAACGGAGATGAGCAGTTCTTC
J gene: TRBJ2-1
D gene: .
clone size: .
V gene: TRBV30

CDR3 protein: CASSLWPRGLGYGYTF
CDR3 DNA: TGTGCCAGCAGTTTATGGCCCAGGGGACTAGGGTATGGCTACACCTTC
J gene: TRBJ1-2
D gene: .
clone size: once
V gene: TRBV27

CDR3 protein: CASSYSPRSEQFF
CDR3 DNA: TGTGCCAGCAGTTACTCCCCGCGTAGTGAGCAGTTCTTC
J gene: TRBJ2-1
D gene: .
clone size: .
V gene: TRBV6-5

CDR3 protein: CASSSIEIGKGDTEAFF
CDR3 DNA: TGTGCCAGCAGTTCCATTGAGATAGGGAAGGGGGACACTGAAGCTTTCTTT
J gene: TRBJ1-1
D gene: .
clone size: few
V gene: TRBV28

CDR3 protein: CASSLAVDQPQHF
CDR3 DNA: TGCGCCAGCAGCTTGGCAGTGGATCAGCCCCAGCATTTT
J gene: TRBJ1-5
D gene: .
clone size: .
V gene: TRBV5-1

CDR3 protein: CATKFGDRDNQPQHF
CDR3 DNA: TGTGCCACCAAGTTTGGGGACAGAGACAATCAGCCCCAGCATTTT
J gene: TRBJ1-5
D gene: TRBD1
clone size: .
V gene: TRBV28

CDR3 protein: CASSEASGRAYGTQYF
CDR3 DNA: TGTGCCAGCAGTGAGGCGAGCGGGAGGGCTTATGGTACGCAGTATTTT
J gene: TRBJ2-3
D gene: TRBD2
clone size: few
V gene: TRBV6-1

CDR3 protein: CASSIGGSNQPQHF
CDR3 DNA: TGTGCCAGCTCAATTGGGGGGAGCAATCAGCCCCAGCATTTT
J gene: TRBJ1-5
D gene: .
clone size: .
V gene: TRBV18

CDR3 protein: CASSQDFPGGKETQYF
CDR3 DNA: TGTGCCAGCAGCCAAGATTTTCCAGGGGGCAAGGAGACCCAGTACTTC
J gene: TRBJ2-5
D gene: TRBD1
clone size: .
V gene: TRBV4-2

CDR3 protein: CASSLVAANYGYTF
CDR3 DNA: TGTGCCAGCAGCTTAGTGGCCGCTAACTATGGCTACACCTTC
J gene: TRBJ1-2
D gene: .
clone size: .
V gene: TRBV13

CDR3 protein: CASSSSLETQYF
CDR3 DNA: TGTGCCAGCAGCTCGTCTTTGGAGACCCAGTACTTC
J gene: TRBJ2-5
D gene: .
clone size: once
V gene: TRBV28